The TCR beta chain described here comes from a study of OX40 agonist ivuxolimab in advanced cancers. For the study at large: Hepatocellular carcinoma, melanoma, renal cell or head and neck cancer was diagnosed in the dose-escalation patients. General study points: The expanded peripheral T cells' antigen specificity was not determined. CD8+ T cells showed, on average, more clonal expansion than CD4+ cells. Some of the nonresponding patients also showed low levels of normalized T-cell clonal expansion.

This CDR3 region has 16 residues. V was cut by 0 bases and J by 2 bases, with 12 bases left in between. Germline V gene sequence: CDR1 MNHNS, CDR2 SASEGT. Concerning this clone: The target antigen is unknown.

Data came from immunoSEQ multiplex PCR; TCRdb stores just in-frame clones and leaves some out. The sample has about 82,000 clones; 92% are singletons. The chain uses TRBV6-1 and TRBJ2-3, with D uncertain. Sequencing used CD4+ or CD8+ T cells sorted from blood, obtained in a trial of the OX40 agonist ivuxolimab. This clonotype originated in an adult with an advanced solid tumor such as melanoma, head and neck, liver or kidney cancer. CDR3 region: CASSEARQSVTDTQYF. DNA of the CDR3: TGTGCCAGCAGTGAAGCGAGACAATCCGTCACAGATACGCAGTATTTT.